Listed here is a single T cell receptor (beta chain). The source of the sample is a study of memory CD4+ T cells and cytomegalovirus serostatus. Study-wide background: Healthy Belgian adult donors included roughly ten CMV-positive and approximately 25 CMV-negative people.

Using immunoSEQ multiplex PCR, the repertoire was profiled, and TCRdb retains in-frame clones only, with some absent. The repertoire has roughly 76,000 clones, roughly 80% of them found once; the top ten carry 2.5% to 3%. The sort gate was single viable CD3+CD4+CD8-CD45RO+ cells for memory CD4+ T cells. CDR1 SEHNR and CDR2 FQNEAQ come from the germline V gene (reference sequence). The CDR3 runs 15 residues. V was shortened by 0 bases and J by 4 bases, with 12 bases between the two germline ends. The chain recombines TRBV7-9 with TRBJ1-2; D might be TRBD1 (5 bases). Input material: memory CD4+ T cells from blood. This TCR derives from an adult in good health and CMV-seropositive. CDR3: CASSLALTGLYGYTF. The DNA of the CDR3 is TGTGCCAGCAGCTTAGCGCTAACAGGACTCTATGGCTACACCTTC.